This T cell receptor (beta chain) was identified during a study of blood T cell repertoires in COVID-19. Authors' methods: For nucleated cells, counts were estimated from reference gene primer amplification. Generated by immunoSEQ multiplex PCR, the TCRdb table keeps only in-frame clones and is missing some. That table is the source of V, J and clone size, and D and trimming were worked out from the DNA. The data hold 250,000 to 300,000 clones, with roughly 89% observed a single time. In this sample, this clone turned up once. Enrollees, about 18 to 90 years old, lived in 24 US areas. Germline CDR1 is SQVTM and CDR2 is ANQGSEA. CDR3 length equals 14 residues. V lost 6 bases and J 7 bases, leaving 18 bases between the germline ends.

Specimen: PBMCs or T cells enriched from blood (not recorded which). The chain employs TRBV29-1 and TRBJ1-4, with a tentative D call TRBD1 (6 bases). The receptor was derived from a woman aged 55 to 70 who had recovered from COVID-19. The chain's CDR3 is CSVLLMGAGEKLFF. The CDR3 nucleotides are TGCAGCGTCCTTCTTATGGGGGCGGGTGAAAAACTGTTTTTT.